These T cell receptor beta chains were read from a single sample in a study of T-cell reconstitution after alpha-beta-depleted transplantation in children. TCRdb redid the calling of the PCR reads with MiXCR, one entry per CDR3 protein. Of 200,000 to 250,000 distinct CDR3 sequences listed, approximately 9.8% were seen once; the top ten hold approximately 4.7%. This specimen consisted of PBMCs from the stem cell graft donor, obtained from the stem cell graft. Receptors originate from a human donor who donated a stem cell graft to a child with SCID. The CDR3 runs from the conserved cysteine through the conserved F or W. A D gene is named only where the DNA matches it firmly. The size field is filled for only some rows; it gives once, few, many or a size class.

TRBV4-1	TRBJ1-2	few	.	TGCGCCAGCAGCCAAGGAGAGGACAGCGCCCCTAACTATGGCTACACCTTC	CASSQGEDSAPNYGYTF
TRBV20-1	TRBJ2-1	many	TRBD2	TGCAGTGCTAGAGGGGGACTAAACAATGAGCAGTTCTTC	CSARGGLNNEQFF
TRBV11-2	TRBJ1-2	.	TRBD1	TGTGCCAGCAGCTTGGTAGGGACAGGGAAGGGAACCCATAACTATGGCTACACCTTC	CASSLVGTGKGTHNYGYTF
TRBV10-3	TRBJ1-4	many	.	TGTGCCATCAATTCCGGGAAGAGTGAAAAACTGTTTTTT	CAINSGKSEKLFF
TRBV12-3/TRBV12-4	TRBJ2-1	many	.	TGTGCCAGCAGCCGCCCGTCCCGGAGCTCCTACAATGAGCAGTTCTTC	CASSRPSRSSYNEQFF
TRBV29-1	TRBJ1-5	many	.	TGCAGCGGGGATCAGCCCCAGCATTTT	CSGDQPQHF
TRBV5-6	TRBJ2-1	many	TRBD1	TGTGCCAGCAGCTGGGGACAGGGGGTTTATGAGCAGTTCTTC	CASSWGQGVYEQFF
TRBV7-2	TRBJ1-1	.	TRBD1	TGTGCCAGCAGCTTAGTTGGGACAGCGGTGAACACTGAAGCTTTCTTT	CASSLVGTAVNTEAFF
TRBV10-3	TRBJ2-5	many	TRBD1	TGTGCCATCAGCGGACAGGGGGCTGAAGAGACCCAGTACTTC	CAISGQGAEETQYF
TRBV6-5	TRBJ2-1	many	.	TGTGCCAGCAGCCTCCGTGAGGGGAACAATGAGCAGTTCTTC	CASSLREGNNEQFF
TRBV6-2/TRBV6-3	TRBJ1-1	many	.	TGTGCCAGCAGTTACGCCAGGCCGAACACTGAAGCTTTCTTT	CASSYARPNTEAFF
TRBV6-6	TRBJ2-4	many	TRBD2	TGTGCCAGCAGCTACACTAGCGGGGAGGCCTCCCACTTATTAGCCAAAAACATTCAGTACTTC	CASSYTSGEASHLLAKNIQYF
TRBV29-1	TRBJ1-5	many	.	TGCAGCGTTGGGACTCCCAATCAGCCCCAGCATTTT	CSVGTPNQPQHF
TRBV9	TRBJ2-2	many	.	TGTGCCAGCAGCGTTTGGTCTGTGGGGACCGGGGAGCTGTTTTTT	CASSVWSVGTGELFF
TRBV5-1	TRBJ1-1	many	TRBD1	TGCGCCAGCAGCCCCGACAGGGGGAAGGCTGAAGCTTTCTTT	CASSPDRGKAEAFF
TRBV7-7	TRBJ2-5	many	.	TGTGCCAGCAGCTTACGCGCGGGGCAAGGGGAGACCCAGTACTTC	CASSLRAGQGETQYF